The next 8 T cell receptor beta chains were all read from a single sample in a study of blood T cell repertoires in COVID-19 (TCRdb year 2020). The library was made by the immunoSEQ multiplex PCR assay. TCRdb retrieved this table from immuneACCESS and kept in-frame rearrangements only. Not all clones are present; in checked studies, unresolved V genes account for under half, and no reason is known for the remainder. For this sample the table gives 150,000 to 200,000 clones, of which around 91% were detected only once. About 0.8% of the sample is held by the ten biggest clonotypes. Sequencing was done on a sample of PBMCs or T cells enriched from blood (not recorded which). The receptors shown here come from a woman between 18 and 29 years old who had recovered from COVID-19.

Points on this clone: Compared with germline, one end of the junction differs, possibly owing to a read error. The gene calls are TRBV7-7 and TRBJ2-1, with TRBD2 matching over 11 bases. The germline gives CDR1 SSHAT, CDR2 FNYEAQ (reference sequence). The CDR3 covers 17 residues. The CDR3: CASSLVPTSGRLNEQFF. CDR3 DNA sequence: TGTGCTAGCAGCTTAGTACCCACTAGCGGGAGACTCAATGAGCAGTTCTTC.

J is TRBJ2-7 and V is TRBV28, with 9 bases lining up with TRBD2. Germline values: CDR1 MDHEN, CDR2 SYDVKM. The CDR3 runs 15 residues. V was pared by 4 bases and J by 3 bases, with 7 bases of the junction left unmatched. Here the CDR3 DNA reads TGTGCCAGCAGTTCTCGACTAGCGGAAGGCTACGAGCAGTACTTC. The encoded protein is CASSSRLAEGYEQYF.

This clone has a handful of counts. The chain joins TRBV30 to TRBJ1-1; TRBD1 matches 7 bases. CDR3 length: 17 residues. Germline V gives CDR1 GTSNPN, CDR2 SVGIG (reference sequence). J lost 1 base, V lost 7 bases, and 18 bases had no gene match. This chain's CDR3 is CASSLRGGAISNTEAFF. CDR3 nucleotide sequence: TGTGCCTCCTCACTGCGAGGGGGCGCGATTTCGAACACTGAAGCTTTCTTT. Supplemented by reference TRBV30 and TRBJ1-1, the full variable domain reads SQTIHQWPATLVQPVGSPLSLECTVEGTSNPNLYWYRQAAGRGLQLLFYSVGIGQISSEVPQNLSASRPQDRQFILSSKKLLLSDSGFYLCASSLRGGAISNTEAFFGQGTRLTVV.

The rearrangement uses TRBV24-1 and TRBJ2-2; 8 bases are shared with TRBD2. The CDR3 is 16 residues long. Germline V gives CDR1 KGHDR, CDR2 SFDVKD. Trimming at V came to 2 bases and at J to 5 bases, leaving 6 bases not matched to a gene. The CDR3 bases are TGTGCCACCAGTGATTCCAGCGGGAGACGGACCGGGGAGCTGTTTTTT. Translated: CATSDSSGRRTGELFF.

The V call is TRBV19, the J call TRBJ2-1; D uncertain. Germline loops: CDR1 LNHDA, CDR2 SQIVND (reference sequence). The CDR3 has 13 amino acids. V lost 1 base and J lost 6, with 7 bases in between. CDR3 region: CASSIGTSNEQFF. For the CDR3, the DNA is TGTGCCAGTAGTATAGGAACGAGCAATGAGCAGTTCTTC. Full variable domain (outside the CDR3, taken from reference TRBV19 and TRBJ2-1): DGGITQSPKYLFRKEGQNVTLSCEQNLNHDAMYWYRQDPGQGLRLIYYSQIVNDFQKGDIAEGYSVSREKKESFPLTVTSAQKNPTAFYLCASSIGTSNEQFFGPGTRLTVL.

The chain uses TRBV4-1 and TRBJ1-3, with 9 bases that match TRBD1. With 0 bases clipped from V and 0 bases from J, the junction kept 15 bases outside the gene matches. CDR3 length: 21 amino acids. Germline V gene lookup returns CDR1 MGHRA and CDR2 YSYEKL. CDR3 amino acids: CASSQDQSPGQGLFSGNTIYF. The CDR3 DNA follows: TGCGCCAGCAGCCAAGATCAGAGCCCGGGACAGGGCCTTTTCTCTGGAAACACCATATATTTT.

The V gene is TRBV30, the J gene TRBJ2-1, with a tentative D call TRBD2 (6 bases). The germline V and J ends were trimmed by 5 bases and 12 bases, with 29 bases remaining between them. CDR1 and CDR2 (germline): GTSNPN, SVGIG (reference sequence). The CDR3 runs to 16 residues. The CDR3 DNA reads as TGTGCCTGGGACTCTCTAGCGTGGGGAGGTCCTCGTCGGCAGTTCTTC. Amino acids: CAWDSLAWGGPRRQFF.

A note on this clone: A read error may produce the germline difference seen at one junction end. V is TRBV10-3 and J is TRBJ2-1; the D is unclear. The CDR3 spans 15 residues. Germline lookup yields CDR1 ENHRY and CDR2 SYGVKD. CDR3 coding DNA: TGTGCCATCAGTAAGTCTGTAGTAAGAGTAAATGAGCAGTTCTTC. Translated, it gives CAISKSVVRVNEQFF.